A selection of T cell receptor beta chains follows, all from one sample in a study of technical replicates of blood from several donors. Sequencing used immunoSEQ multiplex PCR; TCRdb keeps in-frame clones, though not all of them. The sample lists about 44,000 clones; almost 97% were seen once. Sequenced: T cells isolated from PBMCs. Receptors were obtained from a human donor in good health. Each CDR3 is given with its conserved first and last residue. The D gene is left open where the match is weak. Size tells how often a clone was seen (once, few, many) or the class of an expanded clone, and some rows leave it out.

CASSLVGTSQGETQYF TRBV7-9 NA NA
CASSYLGQGFFF TRBV6-5 NA TRBD1
CASSPSTYTGELFF TRBV6-1 NA NA
CASSYSNRDGYTF TRBV6-6 NA NA
CASSAGGLEPQHF TRBV6-1 NA NA
CASSFGQGLDEQFF TRBV6-6 NA TRBD1
CARLADREGYTF TRBV6-1 NA TRBD1
CASSKGGGLNTEAFF TRBV6-5 NA NA
CASSAGGQGNTEAFF TRBV6-1 NA TRBD1
CASRSTGYPYEQYF TRBV6-6 once TRBD1
CASSLQRHNEQFF TRBV7-3 once NA
CASSARGQGIDEQYF TRBV9 once TRBD1
CASSQGLAGNTGELFF TRBV4-3 NA TRBD2
CASSFGTGRSSGANVLTF TRBV11-3 NA TRBD1
CASSRSGRAGYEQYF TRBV5-4 NA TRBD2
CASWGGGTQYF TRBV6-5 NA NA
CASSTGLANEQFF TRBV9 NA TRBD2
CASSQLLSYEQYF TRBV23-1 NA NA
CASSLISSTDTQYF TRBV7-6 NA NA
CASSPLREGPNEQFF TRBV7-3 NA TRBD2
CASYGGTWAFF TRBV18 NA NA
CASGDRVNTQYF TRBV12-5 NA NA
CASSLGFDRGETQYF TRBV5-1 NA TRBD1
CASSGGLGNTEAFF TRBV2 NA NA
CASSIGDGTYEQYF TRBV19 NA NA
CAWTKRVSYNEQFF TRBV30 NA NA
CASSLSDQEANYGYTF TRBV13 NA NA
CASRLASGSYEQFF TRBV19 NA TRBD2
CASSLPFDQETQYF TRBV28 NA NA
CAWRDRVVGELFF TRBV30 once TRBD1
CASSAQRGANGANVLTF TRBV9 NA TRBD2
CSASHDEQYF TRBV20-1 NA NA
CASSLNPAGGTQYF TRBV5-1 NA TRBD2
CAIRGTGEVKDGYTF TRBV10-3 NA TRBD1
CASRESSGNTIYF TRBV27 NA NA
CASSPQINEKLFF TRBV27 NA NA
CASSSGEYGNTIYF TRBV5-4 NA NA
CASSLSGGSYEQYF TRBV28 once TRBD1
CASSDLASGGNEQFF TRBV6-4 NA TRBD1
CASSSTGVPLTNEKLFF TRBV9 NA TRBD1
CASREYRESNQPQHF TRBV6-5 NA NA